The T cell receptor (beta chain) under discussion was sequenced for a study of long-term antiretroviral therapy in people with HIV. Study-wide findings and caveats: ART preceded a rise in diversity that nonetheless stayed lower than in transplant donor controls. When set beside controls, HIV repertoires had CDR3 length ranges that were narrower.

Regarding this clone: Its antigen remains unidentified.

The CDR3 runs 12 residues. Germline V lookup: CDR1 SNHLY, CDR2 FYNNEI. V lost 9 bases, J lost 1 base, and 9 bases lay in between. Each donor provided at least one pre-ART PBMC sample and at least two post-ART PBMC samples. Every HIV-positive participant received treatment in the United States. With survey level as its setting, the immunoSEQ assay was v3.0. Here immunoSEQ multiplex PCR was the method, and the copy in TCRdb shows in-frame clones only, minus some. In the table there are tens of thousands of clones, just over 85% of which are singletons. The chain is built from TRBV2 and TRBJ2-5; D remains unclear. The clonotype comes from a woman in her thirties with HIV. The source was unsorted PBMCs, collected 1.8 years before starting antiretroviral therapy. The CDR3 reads CARMGIQETQYF. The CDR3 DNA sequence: TGTGCCAGGATGGGTATCCAAGAGACCCAGTACTTC. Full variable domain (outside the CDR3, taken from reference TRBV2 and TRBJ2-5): EPEVTQTPSHQVTQMGQEVILRCVPISNHLYFYWYRQILGQKVEFLVSFYNNEISEKSEIFDDQFSVERPDGSNFTLKIRSTKLEDSAMYFCARMGIQETQYFGPGTRLLVL.